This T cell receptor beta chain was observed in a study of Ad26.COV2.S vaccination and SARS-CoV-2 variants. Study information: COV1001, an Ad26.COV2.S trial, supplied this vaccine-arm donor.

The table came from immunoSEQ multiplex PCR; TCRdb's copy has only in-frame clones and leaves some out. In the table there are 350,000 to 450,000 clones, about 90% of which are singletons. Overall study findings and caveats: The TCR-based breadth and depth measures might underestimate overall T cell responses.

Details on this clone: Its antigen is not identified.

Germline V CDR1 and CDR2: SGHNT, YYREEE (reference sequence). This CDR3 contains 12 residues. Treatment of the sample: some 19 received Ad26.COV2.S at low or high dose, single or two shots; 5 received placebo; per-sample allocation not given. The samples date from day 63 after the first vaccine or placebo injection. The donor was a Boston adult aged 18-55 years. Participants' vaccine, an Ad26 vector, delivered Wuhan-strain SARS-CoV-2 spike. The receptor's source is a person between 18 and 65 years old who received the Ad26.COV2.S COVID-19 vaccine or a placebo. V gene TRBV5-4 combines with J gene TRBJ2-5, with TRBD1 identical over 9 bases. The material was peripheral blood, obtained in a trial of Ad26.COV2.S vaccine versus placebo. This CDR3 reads CASTGGGETQYF. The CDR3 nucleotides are TGTGCTTCGACAGGGGGGGGAGAGACCCAGTACTTC.